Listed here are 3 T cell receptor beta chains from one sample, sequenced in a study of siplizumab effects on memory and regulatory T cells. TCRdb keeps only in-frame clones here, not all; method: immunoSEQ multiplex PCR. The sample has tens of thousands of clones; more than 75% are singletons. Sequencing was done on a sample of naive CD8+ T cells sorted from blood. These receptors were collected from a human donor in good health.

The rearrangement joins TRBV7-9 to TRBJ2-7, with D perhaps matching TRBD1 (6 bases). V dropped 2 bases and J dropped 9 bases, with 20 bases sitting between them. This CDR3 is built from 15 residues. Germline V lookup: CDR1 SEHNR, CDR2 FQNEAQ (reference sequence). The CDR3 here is CASSLQQGVPSGQYF. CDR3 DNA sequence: TGTGCCAGCAGCTTACAACAGGGAGTGCCGAGTGGGCAGTACTTC.

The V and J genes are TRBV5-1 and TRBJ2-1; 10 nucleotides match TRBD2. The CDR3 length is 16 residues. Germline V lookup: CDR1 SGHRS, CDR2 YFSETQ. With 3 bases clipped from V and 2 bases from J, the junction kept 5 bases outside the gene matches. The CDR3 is CASSSRLAGTYNEQFF. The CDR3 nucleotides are TGCGCCAGCAGCTCCCGACTAGCGGGCACCTACAATGAGCAGTTCTTC.

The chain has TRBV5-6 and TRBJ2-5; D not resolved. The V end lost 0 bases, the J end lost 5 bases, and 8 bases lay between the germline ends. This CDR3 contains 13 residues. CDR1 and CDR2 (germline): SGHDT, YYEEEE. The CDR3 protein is CASSLGNGETQYF. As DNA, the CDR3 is TGTGCCAGCAGCTTGGGTAACGGGGAGACCCAGTACTTC. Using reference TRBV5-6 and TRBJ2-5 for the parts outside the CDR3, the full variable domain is DAGVTQSPTHLIKTRGQQVTLRCSPKSGHDTVSWYQQALGQGPQFIFQYYEEEERQRGNFPDRFSGHQFPNYSSELNVNALLLGDSALYLCASSLGNGETQYFGPGTRLLVL.